This T cell receptor beta chain was profiled in a study of shared clonotypes between healthy human individuals. On this clone itself: No antigen is known for it.

Points from the study as a whole: Shared clonotypes: 4.5% to 5% naive CD4, 3.5% to 4% naive CD8, 2% to 2.5% memory CD4, 0.35% to 0.5% memory CD8.

The CDR3 extends over 14 amino acids. From germline, CDR1 is WSHSY and CDR2 SAAADI. V lost 6 bases and J 0 bases, leaving 11 bases between the germline ends. Libraries were prepared by immunoSEQ multiplex PCR; TCRdb keeps only in-frame clonotypes and omits some of them. This table has about 1 million clones, roughly 80% appearing once. This clonotype was obtained from a man younger than 35 in good health. Sequencing was done on a sample of memory CD4+ T cells sorted from blood. Subset of the sample: CD45RA-negative fraction. The genes are TRBV10-2 and TRBJ1-2, with a tentative D call TRBD1 (6 bases). The CDR3 DNA reads TGCGCCAGCAGAGGACAGACCGCTAACTATGGCTACACCTTC. Translation: CASRGQTANYGYTF.